These T cell receptor beta chains were read from a single sample in a study of blood T cell repertoires in COVID-19. Method: immunoSEQ multiplex PCR; TCRdb's copy keeps in-frame clones and lacks some. Of 74,000 or so clones listed, approximately 88% are singletons. The sequencing sample was made of peripheral blood. The source of these receptors is a human donor in a cohort sampled during active COVID-19. Each CDR3 is given with its conserved first and last residue. A D gene is named only where the DNA matches it firmly. Clone size is not always given. Where it is, it says once, few, many or a class for expanded clones.

j_call clone_size d_call v_call cdr3_nt cdr3_aa
TRBJ2-5 . . TRBV4-2 TGTGCCAGCAGCCTAGGACGGATTAAGCGGGAGACCCAGTACTTC CASSLGRIKRETQYF
TRBJ2-7 . . TRBV3-1/TRBV3-2 TGTGCCAGCAGCCCGAGCTCCTACGAGCAGTACTTC CASSPSSYEQYF
TRBJ2-3 . . TRBV25-1 TGTGCCAGCAGTGAACCCGGCACAGATACGCAGTATTTT CASSEPGTDTQYF
TRBJ2-7 . . TRBV6-5 TGTGCCAGCAGTTACCAGGAACACAGTGACGAGCAGTACTTC CASSYQEHSDEQYF
TRBJ2-7 few TRBD1 TRBV7-6 TGTGCCAGCAGCTTAGGACCGGGACAGATAGGCTCCTACGAGCAGTACTTC CASSLGPGQIGSYEQYF
TRBJ2-5 . TRBD2 TRBV9 TGTGCCAGCAGCGTAGGGATAGCGGGAGCCGAAGAGACCCAGTACTTC CASSVGIAGAEETQYF
TRBJ1-5 . . TRBV28 TGTGCCAGCATCGGGAGGGTCGCCGCCAATCAGCCCCAGCATTTT CASIGRVAANQPQHF
TRBJ2-7 . TRBD1 TRBV27 TGTGCCAGCAGTCCATGGACAGGGGAGCAGTACTTC CASSPWTGEQYF
TRBJ2-7 . TRBD1 TRBV4-1 TGCGCCAGCAGCCAAAACGAGGGGGCTGGTTACGAGCAGTACTTC CASSQNEGAGYEQYF
TRBJ2-4 . TRBD2 TRBV28 TGTGCCAGCACCTCCTCACTAGCGGGTAAAAACATTCAGTACTTC CASTSSLAGKNIQYF
TRBJ2-7 many TRBD1 TRBV9 TGTGCCAGCAGCGGACAGGGGGCGAGGGGCGAGCAGTACTTC CASSGQGARGEQYF
TRBJ2-7 few TRBD2 TRBV7-2 TGTGCCAGCAGCCCCGGGGGTGGCACTAGCGGGATAGGGAAGCAGTACTTC CASSPGGGTSGIGKQYF
TRBJ2-7 . . TRBV28 TGTGCCAGCAGTCCGAGGATCGGGGAGCAGTACTTC CASSPRIGEQYF
TRBJ2-1 . TRBD1 TRBV9 TGTGCCAGCAGCGCCCGGGGACAGGGAAAGGATGAGCAGTTCTTC CASSARGQGKDEQFF
TRBJ1-1 . . TRBV9 TGTGCCAGCAGCGTCACGGGGGGAGGATATGAAGCTTTCTTT CASSVTGGGYEAFF
TRBJ1-1 few TRBD1 TRBV18 TGTGCCAGCTCACCCAAGGCCCCGGGACAGCCGATCTCGAACACTGAAGCTTTCTTT CASSPKAPGQPISNTEAFF
TRBJ1-5 . TRBD1 TRBV28 TGTGCCAGCAGCCCATCCGGGACAGGGAGGGGCCAGCCCCAGCATTTT CASSPSGTGRGQPQHF
TRBJ1-1 . TRBD1 TRBV11-2 TGTGCCAGCAGTCCAGGGGGCAAGGTCACTGAAGCTTTCTTT CASSPGGKVTEAFF
TRBJ2-1 . . TRBV7-9 TGTGCCAGCACCCTACCTATGGGAGTACAGAACTCCTACAATGAGCAGTTCTTC CASTLPMGVQNSYNEQFF
TRBJ1-1 . . TRBV27 TGTGCCAGTGCCTTTAGGCAGGGCTATGAAGCTTTCTTT CASAFRQGYEAFF
TRBJ1-4 . TRBD1 TRBV19 TGTGCCAGTAGTATATCCGGGACAGTTCAAGAAAAACTGTTTTTT CASSISGTVQEKLFF
TRBJ1-1 . TRBD1 TRBV5-4 TGTGCCAGCAGCGCAGGGGGGAGCACTGAAGCTTTCTTT CASSAGGSTEAFF
TRBJ1-3 once . TRBV27 TGTGCCAGCAGTGGAACAGGGACGGGAGGAAACACCATATATTTT CASSGTGTGGNTIYF
TRBJ2-7 . TRBD1 TRBV10-3 TGTGCCATCAGGGGGACAGGGGGCGCTTTTTACGAGCAGTACTTC CAIRGTGGAFYEQYF
TRBJ1-2 . . TRBV2 TGTGCCAGCAGCGTACAGGGACGGGCGGTAAATGGCTACACCTTC CASSVQGRAVNGYTF
TRBJ1-1 . . TRBV19 TGTGCCAGTCAGGACAGATTGAACACTGAAGCTTTCTTT CASQDRLNTEAFF
TRBJ1-5 . TRBD1 TRBV6-5 TGTGCCAGCAGCGGGACAGGGAAGAAGCCCCAGCATTTT CASSGTGKKPQHF
TRBJ2-7 . . TRBV6-2/TRBV6-3 TGTGCCAGCAGTCATGCGGGGACGCAAAACGAGCAGTACTTC CASSHAGTQNEQYF
TRBJ1-6 . . TRBV28 TGTGCCAGCAGTTTGAGGGAGTCACCCCTCCACTTT CASSLRESPLHF
TRBJ1-4 . . TRBV19 TGTGCCAGTAGTCCGCGGGGAGCACATAATGAAAAACTGTTTTTT CASSPRGAHNEKLFF